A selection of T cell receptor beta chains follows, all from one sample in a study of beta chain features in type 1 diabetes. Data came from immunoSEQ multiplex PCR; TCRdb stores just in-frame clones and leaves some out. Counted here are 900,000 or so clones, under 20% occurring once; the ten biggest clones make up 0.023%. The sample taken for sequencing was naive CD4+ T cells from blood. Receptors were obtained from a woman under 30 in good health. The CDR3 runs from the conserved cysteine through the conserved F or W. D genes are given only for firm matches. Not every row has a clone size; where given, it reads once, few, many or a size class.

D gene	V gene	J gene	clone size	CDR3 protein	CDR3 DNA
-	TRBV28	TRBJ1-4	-	CASSRTLGAGWEEKLFF	TGTGCCAGCAGCCGCACGCTTGGGGCAGGGTGGGAGGAAAAACTGTTTTTT
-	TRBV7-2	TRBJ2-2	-	CASSRSRGQWNTGELFF	TGTGCCAGCAGCCGCTCCCGTGGACAGTGGAACACCGGGGAGCTGTTTTTT
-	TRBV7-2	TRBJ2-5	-	CASSLTVAGSEETQYF	TGTGCCAGCAGCTTAACGGTGGCGGGATCGGAGGAGACCCAGTACTTC
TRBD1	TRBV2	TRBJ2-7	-	CASEGTGIVYEQYF	TGTGCCAGCGAGGGGACAGGGATTGTGTACGAGCAGTACTTC
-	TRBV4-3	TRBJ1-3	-	CASSQAGGTGGNTIYF	TGCGCCAGCAGCCAAGCCGGGGGAACAGGTGGAAACACCATATATTTT
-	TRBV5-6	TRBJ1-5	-	CASSLVGPGVSNQPQHF	TGTGCCAGCAGCTTGGTTGGCCCTGGGGTAAGCAATCAGCCCCAGCATTTT
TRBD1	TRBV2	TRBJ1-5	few	CASNHRGRGNQPQHF	TGTGCCAGCAACCACAGGGGACGGGGCAATCAGCCCCAGCATTTT
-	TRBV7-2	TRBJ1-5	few	CASSFSRSSNQPQHF	TGTGCCAGCAGCTTTAGCAGGTCAAGCAATCAGCCCCAGCATTTT
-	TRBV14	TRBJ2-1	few	CASSRNQGGEQFF	TGTGCCAGCAGCCGAAACCAAGGGGGGGAGCAGTTCTTC
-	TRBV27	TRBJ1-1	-	CASSLAGLTEAFF	TGTGCCAGCAGTTTAGCAGGGCTGACTGAAGCTTTCTTT
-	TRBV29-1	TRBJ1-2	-	CSVHRGPQSLAGYTF	TGCAGCGTTCATCGGGGTCCCCAGAGTCTGGCTGGCTACACCTTC
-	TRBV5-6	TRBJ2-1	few	CASSVVGEQFF	TGTGCCAGCAGCGTGGTAGGTGAGCAGTTCTTC
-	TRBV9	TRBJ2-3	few	CASSPTTGRTDTQYF	TGTGCCAGCAGCCCCACGACAGGCCGCACAGATACGCAGTATTTT
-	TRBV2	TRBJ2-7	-	CASSEGWGAAYEQYF	TGTGCCAGCAGTGAAGGGTGGGGGGCTGCCTACGAGCAGTACTTC
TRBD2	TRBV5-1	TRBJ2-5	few	CASSLALAGGGETQYF	TGCGCCAGCAGCTTGGCACTAGCGGGAGGAGGGGAGACCCAGTACTTC
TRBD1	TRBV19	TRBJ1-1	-	CASSIPTGGAAFF	TGTGCCAGTAGTATCCCTACAGGGGGCGCGGCTTTCTTT
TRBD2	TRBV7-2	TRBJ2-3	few	CASSSGLAGGTDTQYF	TGTGCCAGCAGCTCGGGACTAGCGGGAGGGACAGATACGCAGTATTTT
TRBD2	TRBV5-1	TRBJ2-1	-	CASSLAAGGFEQFF	TGCGCCAGCAGCTTGGCAGCGGGAGGTTTTGAGCAGTTCTTC
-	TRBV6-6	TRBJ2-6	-	CASKSGANVLTF	TGTGCCAGCAAATCTGGGGCCAACGTCCTGACTTTC
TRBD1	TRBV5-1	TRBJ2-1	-	CASSLGGQGEQFF	TGCGCCAGCAGCTTGGGGGGACAGGGTGAGCAGTTCTTC
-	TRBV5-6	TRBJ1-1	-	CASSLDGRPNTEAFF	TGTGCCAGCAGCTTAGATGGGAGACCGAACACTGAAGCTTTCTTT
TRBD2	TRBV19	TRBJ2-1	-	CASSMGSGRSYNEQFF	TGTGCCAGTAGTATGGGTAGCGGGAGGTCCTACAATGAGCAGTTCTTC
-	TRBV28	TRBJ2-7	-	CASSQWGDSYEQYF	TGTGCCAGCAGCCAGTGGGGGGACTCCTACGAGCAGTACTTC
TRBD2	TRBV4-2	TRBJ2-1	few	CASSPPGGLAGKDRAFF	TGTGCCAGCAGCCCCCCAGGGGGTCTAGCGGGAAAGGACCGCGCTTTCTTC
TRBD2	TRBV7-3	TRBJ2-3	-	CASGVAGADTQYF	TGTGCCAGCGGGGTAGCGGGAGCAGATACGCAGTATTTT
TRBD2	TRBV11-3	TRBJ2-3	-	CASSYGTSESTDTQYF	TGTGCCAGCAGCTACGGGACTAGCGAAAGCACAGATACGCAGTATTTT
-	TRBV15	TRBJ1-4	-	CATSRGFRADEKLFF	TGTGCCACCAGCAGAGGTTTCAGGGCTGACGAAAAACTGTTTTTT
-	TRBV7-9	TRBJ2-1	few	CASSTSTGSEQFF	TGTGCCAGCAGCACATCGACAGGTTCGGAGCAGTTCTTC
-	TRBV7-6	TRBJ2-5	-	CASSSGATQETQYF	TGTGCCAGCAGCTCGGGAGCCACCCAAGAGACCCAGTACTTC
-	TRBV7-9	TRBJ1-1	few	CASSFIRGPEAFF	TGTGCCAGCAGCTTTATCAGGGGCCCTGAAGCTTTCTTT
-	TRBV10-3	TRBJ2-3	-	CAISRGPQGTDTQYF	TGTGCCATCAGCCGAGGACCCCAAGGCACAGATACGCAGTATTTT
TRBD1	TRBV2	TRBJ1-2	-	CASSRQGETPYGYTF	TGTGCCAGCAGCAGACAGGGTGAAACCCCCTATGGCTACACCTTC
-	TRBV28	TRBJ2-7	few	CASSFTGGPSYEQYF	TGTGCCAGCAGTTTCACGGGCGGGCCCTCCTACGAGCAGTACTTC
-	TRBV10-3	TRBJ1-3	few	CAIRPVGDSSGNTIYF	TGTGCCATCAGACCCGTCGGGGATAGCTCTGGAAACACCATATATTTT
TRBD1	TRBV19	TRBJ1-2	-	CASSPGQGRHGYTF	TGTGCCAGTAGTCCAGGACAGGGACGCCATGGCTACACCTTC
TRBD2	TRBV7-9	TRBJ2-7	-	CASSFWTSESEQYF	TGTGCCAGCAGCTTTTGGACTAGCGAGTCCGAGCAGTACTTC
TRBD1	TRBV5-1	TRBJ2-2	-	CASSVGTGITGELFF	TGCGCCAGCAGCGTAGGGACAGGGATCACCGGGGAGCTGTTTTTT
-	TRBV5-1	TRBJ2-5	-	CASSLGGPQETQYF	TGCGCCAGCAGCTTGGGGGGGCCCCAAGAGACCCAGTACTTC
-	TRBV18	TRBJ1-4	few	CASSIRDGGSKLFF	TGTGCCAGCTCAATCCGGGACGGAGGGTCGAAACTGTTTTTT
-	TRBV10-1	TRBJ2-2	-	CASSDQANTGELFF	TGCGCCAGCAGTGACCAGGCGAACACCGGGGAGCTGTTTTTT
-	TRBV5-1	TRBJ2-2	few	CASSLVLGYGELFF	TGCGCCAGCAGCTTGGTATTGGGATACGGGGAGCTGTTTTTT
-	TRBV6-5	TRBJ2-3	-	CASRRQRTDTQYF	TGTGCCAGCAGACGACAGCGCACAGATACGCAGTATTTT
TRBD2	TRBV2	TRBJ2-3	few	CASGLAEIDTQYF	TGTGCGTCCGGGCTAGCGGAGATAGATACGCAGTATTTT
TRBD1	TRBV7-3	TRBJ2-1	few	CASSLIGTGGAEQFF	TGTGCCAGCAGCTTAATAGGGACAGGGGGTGCTGAGCAGTTCTTC
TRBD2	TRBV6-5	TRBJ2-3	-	CASSRGTRSTDTQYF	TGTGCCAGCAGTCGCGGGACTAGAAGCACAGATACGCAGTATTTT
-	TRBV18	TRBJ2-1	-	CASFGVSSMFF	TGTGCCAGCTTTGGCGTTTCCAGCATGTTCTTC
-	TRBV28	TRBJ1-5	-	CASSFGYRFQPQHF	TGTGCCAGCAGTTTTGGCTACAGGTTTCAGCCCCAGCATTTT
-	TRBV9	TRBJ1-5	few	CASSVGQDGAVEQPQHF	TGTGCCAGCAGCGTAGGACAGGATGGAGCCGTAGAACAGCCCCAGCATTTT
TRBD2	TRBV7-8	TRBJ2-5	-	CASSQSAGVLVETQYF	TGTGCCAGCAGCCAAAGTGCGGGAGTATTGGTAGAGACCCAGTACTTC
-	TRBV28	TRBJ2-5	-	CASTHRDSQETQYF	TGTGCCAGCACCCACAGGGACTCCCAAGAGACCCAGTACTTC
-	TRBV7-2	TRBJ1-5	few	CASSLEGHYSTQHF	TGTGCCAGCAGCTTAGAGGGACACTACTCGACCCAGCATTTT
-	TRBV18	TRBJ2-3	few	CASSTYTDTQYF	TGTGCCAGCTCAACATACACCGATACGCAGTATTTT
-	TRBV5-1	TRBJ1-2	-	CASSLGNRVGYGYTF	TGCGCCAGCAGCTTGGGAAACAGGGTCGGCTATGGCTACACCTTC
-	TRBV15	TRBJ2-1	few	CATSRDRQEAYNEQFF	TGTGCCACCAGCAGAGATCGACAGGAGGCCTACAATGAGCAGTTCTTC
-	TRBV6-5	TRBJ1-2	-	CASSYAAVGGYGYTF	TGTGCCAGCAGTTACGCCGCCGTGGGGGGCTATGGCTACACCTTC
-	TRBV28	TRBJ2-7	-	CASTRGKGTLGGYEQYF	TGTGCCAGCACCCGGGGTAAAGGGACCCTAGGCGGCTACGAGCAGTACTTC
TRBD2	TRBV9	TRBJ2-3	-	CASSGGLAGGPDTQYF	TGTGCCAGCAGCGGAGGACTAGCGGGAGGGCCAGATACGCAGTATTTT
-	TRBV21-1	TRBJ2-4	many	CASSSGIQYF	TGTGCCAGCAGCAGCGGCATTCAGTACTTC
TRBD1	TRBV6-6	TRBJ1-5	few	CATYRDRGGNQPQHF	TGTGCCACCTACCGGGACAGGGGTGGCAATCAGCCCCAGCATTTT